This TCR beta chain was documented in a study of T cell changes during pregnancy in multiple sclerosis (dated 2019 in TCRdb). Study-wide context: In women with multiple sclerosis, the researchers looked at how the T cell repertoire shifted as pregnancy progressed.

Points on this clone: Its antigen remains unidentified. Base qualities are missing; no much larger clone stands one base away.

Library preparation was by the immunoSEQ multiplex PCR assay. The immuneACCESS repertoire file appears here via TCRdb, limited to in-frame rearrangements. These files lack a portion of the clones; in checked studies, under half of the deficit traces to unresolved V genes, and the cause of the others is not known. The sample includes about 69,000 clones, with 85% to 95% observed a single time. The top ten hold 2% of the sample. The sample was peripheral blood, taken in the third trimester of pregnancy. This TCR came from a female donor in good health, enrolled as a control in a pregnancy study.

The CDR3 sequence is CAHNRQGSIYEQYF. The DNA sequence reads TGTGCCCATAATCGACAGGGATCTATCTACGAGCAGTACTTC. The chain is encoded by TRBV30 joined to TRBJ2-7, with 7 bases matching TRBD1. The germline V gene (reference sequence) provides CDR1 GTSNPN and CDR2 SVGIG. CDR3 length: 14 amino acids, cysteine to phenylalanine. Only the CDR3 DNA stays, 42 bases, in frame from base 1. Here V drops 8 bases and J drops 3 bases, and the junction holds 13 bases not matched to any gene.